Listed here are 20 T cell receptor beta chains from one sample, sequenced in a study of CD8+CD57+ T cells in acquired aplastic anemia. Genomic DNA provided the template from which TCR beta VDJ and CDR3 profiles were obtained. TCRdb processed the reads anew with MiXCR; each CDR3 protein has one entry. The data hold 180,000 or so distinct CDR3 sequences, with less than 60% observed a single time. Sequencing was done on patients that had shown CD8+CD57+ cell expansion by flow cytometry. What was sequenced was sorted CD4+, CD8+, or CD8+CD57+ T cells (not recorded which) from PBMCs. Receptors were obtained from a human donor with aplastic anemia.

This chain joins TRBV29-1 and TRBJ2-3; TRBD1 agrees at 11 bases. The germline CDR1 and CDR2 sequences are SQVTM and ANQGSEA. After removal of 3 bases from V and 5 bases from J, the junction contained 4 bases not matched to a gene. The CDR3 runs 14 residues. The CDR3 region has the DNA TGCAGCGTTGAGGACAGGGGGCTGTTAGATACGCAGTATTTT. Amino acid sequence: CSVEDRGLLDTQYF.

This clonotype was observed a few times. V and J are TRBV15 and TRBJ2-7, with 9 bases that match TRBD1. This CDR3 has 15 residues. Germline assignment: CDR1 LNHNV and CDR2 YYDKDF (reference sequence). The J segment lost 3 bases and the V segment lost 6 bases, leaving 9 bases of the junction unmatched. The CDR3 loop is CATSDQKGQGYEQYF. Here the CDR3 DNA reads TGTGCCACCAGTGATCAAAAGGGACAGGGCTACGAGCAGTACTTC.

This clonotype was counted many times. The chain carries TRBV4-1 and TRBJ1-2; TRBD1 is a possible D gene (5 bases). The CDR3 extends over 14 amino acids. Germline V lookup: CDR1 MGHRA, CDR2 YSYEKL. V gave up 1 base and J gave up 4 bases, with 10 bases separating them. As DNA, the CDR3 is TGCGCCAGCAGCCAAGTGAATACAGGCTATGGCTACACCTTC. It encodes CASSQVNTGYGYTF.

V gene TRBV20-1 combines with J gene TRBJ2-7; D might be TRBD1 (6 bases). The germline V and J ends were trimmed by 3 bases and 5 bases, with 17 bases remaining between them. The CDR3 sequence is 14 residues long. Germline V CDR1 and CDR2: DFQATT, SNEGSKA (reference sequence). The CDR3 here is CSASRGTRTNEQYF. The CDR3 DNA reads as TGCAGTGCTAGTAGGGGGACCAGGACGAACGAGCAGTACTTC.

This clonotype was seen many times. DNA for the CDR3: TGTGCCAGCAGCTACAGGACAGGGAACACTGAAGCTTTCTTT. It is translated as CASSYRTGNTEAFF. The chain employs TRBV9 and TRBJ1-1; 7 nucleotides agree with TRBD1. The germline gives CDR1 SGDLS, CDR2 YYNGEE. The CDR3 sequence is 14 residues long. V was clipped by 4 bases and J by 1 base; unmatched bases: 4.

The V and J genes are TRBV24-1 and TRBJ2-5; D might be TRBD2 (6 bases). V gave up 5 bases and J gave up 9 bases, with 18 bases separating them. The CDR3 extends over 14 amino acids. Germline-derived CDR1 and CDR2 are KGHDR and SFDVKD. CDR3 nucleotides: TGTGCCACCAGTGTAGGAGGGGACGGTTCGGCCCAGTACTTC. Translated: CATSVGGDGSAQYF.

V usage is TRBV2 and J usage is TRBJ1-5; D not certain. Trimming left V 1 base short and J 6 bases short, with 4 bases between. Germline V gives CDR1 SNHLY, CDR2 FYNNEI. This CDR3 comprises 12 residues. CDR3 DNA sequence: TGTGCCAGCAGTGAAGAACTTCAGCCCCAGCATTTT. This encodes CASSEELQPQHF.

Worth noting for this clonotype: A read error is possible here, since a much larger clone lies one base away. V and J are TRBV5-8 and TRBJ1-2; D uncertain. The germline V gene has CDR1 SGHTS and CDR2 YDEGEE. The CDR3 extends over 13 amino acids. CDR3 in DNA: TGTGCCGGCAGCGGCCGCACAAACTATGGCTACACCTTC. It translates to CAGSGRTNYGYTF.

This clonotype was detected ten times or more. This rearrangement joins TRBV20-1 to TRBJ2-2, with D perhaps matching TRBD2 (6 bases). The V and J ends lost 5 bases and 0 bases respectively, with 7 bases between them. The CDR3 is 13 residues long. Germline V lookup: CDR1 DFQATT, CDR2 SNEGSKA (reference sequence). CDR3 sequence: CSAGTANTGELFF. CDR3 coding DNA: TGCAGTGCTGGGACTGCGAACACCGGGGAGCTGTTTTTT.

The CDR3 is CASSPRRTETQYF. The CDR3, as DNA: TGTGCCAGCTCACCGAGGCGGACAGAGACCCAGTACTTC. The chain joins TRBV18 to TRBJ2-5; D uncertain. Per the germline V gene, CDR1 is KGHSH and CDR2 is LQKENI. V lost 3 bases to trimming and J lost 4 bases, with 9 bases between them. The CDR3 sequence is 13 residues long.

V is TRBV7-6 and J is TRBJ2-5; D is undetermined. From germline, CDR1 is SGHVS and CDR2 FNYEAQ. This CDR3 region has 13 residues. Trimming stripped 1 base from V and 1 base from J, with 4 bases between. DNA of the CDR3: TGTGCCAGCAGCTTAGAGGTCCAAGAGACCCAGTACTTC. It is translated as CASSLEVQETQYF.

This chain connects TRBV9 to TRBJ2-3, with TRBD2 matching 10 bases. Trimming at V came to 4 bases and at J to 2 bases, leaving 7 bases not matched to a gene. In germline, CDR1 is SGDLS, CDR2 YYNGEE. CDR3 length equals 16 residues. DNA of the CDR3: TGTGCCAGCAGCTCCCTAGCGGGGGACTACACAGATACGCAGTATTTT. Encoded protein: CASSSLAGDYTDTQYF.

There are many counts of this clonotype. The chain links TRBV20-1 to TRBJ2-3; D is tentatively TRBD1 or TRBD2 (8 bases each). V was cut by 6 bases and J by 11 bases, with 21 bases left in between. Germline CDR1 DFQATT, CDR2 SNEGSKA (reference sequence). The CDR3 totals 13 residues. The CDR3 region is CSATTGEAGGQYF. The CDR3 nucleotides are TGCAGTGCCACGACAGGGGAGGCGGGGGGGCAGTATTTT.

Many counts were recorded for this clonotype. V gene TRBV4-2 combines with J gene TRBJ2-1; 7 bases are a match to TRBD2. The CDR3 has 16 residues. Germline V gene data show CDR1 as LGHNA and CDR2 as YNFKEQ. V dropped 0 bases and J dropped 8; count of bases not matched to a gene: 10. The CDR3 protein is CASSQDIREASDEQFF. In nucleotides, the CDR3 is TGTGCCAGCAGCCAAGATATCCGGGAGGCCTCGGATGAGCAGTTCTTC.

The V call is TRBV13, the J call TRBJ2-7, with D possibly being TRBD1 (5 bases). This CDR3 is 8 amino acids long. CDR1 and CDR2 (germline): PRHDT, FYEKMQ (reference sequence). CDR3 protein: CASRLGPV. The CDR3 DNA reads as TGTGCCAGCAGGTTGGGGCCGGTG.

This clonotype has at least ten counts. The gene calls are TRBV15 and TRBJ2-1; D perhaps matches TRBD2 (6 bases). Germline CDR1 is LNHNV and CDR2 is YYDKDF (reference sequence). CDR3 length equals 16 residues. V lost 0 bases and J 0 bases, leaving 9 bases between the germline ends. CDR3 in DNA: TGTGCCACCAGCAGAGAAGACGGGAGCTCCTACAATGAGCAGTTCTTC. Residues: CATSREDGSSYNEQFF.

The gene calls are TRBV10-3 and TRBJ2-5; the D gene is possibly TRBD1 (6 bases). Germline loops: CDR1 ENHRY, CDR2 SYGVKD. The CDR3 runs to 14 residues. Trimming removed 5 bases at V and 3 bases at J, with 13 bases between. In nucleotides, the CDR3 is TGTGCCATCAGTACCACAGGGCCTGAAGAGACCCAGTACTTC. This gives the protein CAISTTGPEETQYF.

The rearrangement links TRBV29-1 to TRBJ1-1; D gene unclear. CDR3 length: 14 amino acids. Germline values: CDR1 SQVTM, CDR2 ANQGSEA. Trimming shortened V by 7 bases and J by 0 bases, and 15 bases separated the two germline ends. The CDR3 reads CSALSPDMNTEAFF. The CDR3 bases are TGCAGCGCCCTATCTCCAGACATGAACACTGAAGCTTTCTTT.

This clonotype was counted only a few times. The chain links TRBV20-1 to TRBJ2-1, with D uncertain. CDR1 is DFQATT, CDR2 SNEGSKA, per germline (reference sequence). The CDR3 has 10 residues. V was shortened by 5 bases and J by 10 bases, with 9 bases between the two germline ends. In DNA form, the CDR3 reads TGCAGTGCTGCGACTGGCGAGCAGTTCTTC. Translating it yields CSAATGEQFF.

This clonotype was picked up many times. At one boundary the junction diverges from the germline segment, which might be a read error. CDR3 DNA: TGTGCCAGCCGCTTAGCGGGAGGTCGCACCGGGGAGCTGTTTTTT. Protein: CASRLAGGRTGELFF. V usage is TRBV7-2 and J usage is TRBJ2-2, with TRBD2 matching 10 bases. The CDR3 loop spans 15 amino acids. The germline gives CDR1 SGHTA, CDR2 FQGNSA.